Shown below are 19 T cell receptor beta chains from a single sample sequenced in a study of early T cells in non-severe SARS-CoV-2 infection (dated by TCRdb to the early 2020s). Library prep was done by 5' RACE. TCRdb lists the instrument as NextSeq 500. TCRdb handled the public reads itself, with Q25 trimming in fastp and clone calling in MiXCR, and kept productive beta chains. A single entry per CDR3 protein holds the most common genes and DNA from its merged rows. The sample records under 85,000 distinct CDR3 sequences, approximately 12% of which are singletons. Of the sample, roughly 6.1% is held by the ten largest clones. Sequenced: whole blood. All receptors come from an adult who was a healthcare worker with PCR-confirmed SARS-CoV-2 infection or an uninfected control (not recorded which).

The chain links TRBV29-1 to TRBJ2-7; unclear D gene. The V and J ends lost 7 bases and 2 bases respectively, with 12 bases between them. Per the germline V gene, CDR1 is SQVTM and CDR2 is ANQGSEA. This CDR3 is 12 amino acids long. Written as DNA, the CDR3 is TGCAGCGCTAGAGATAAGACCTACGAGCAGTACTTC. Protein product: CSARDKTYEQYF.

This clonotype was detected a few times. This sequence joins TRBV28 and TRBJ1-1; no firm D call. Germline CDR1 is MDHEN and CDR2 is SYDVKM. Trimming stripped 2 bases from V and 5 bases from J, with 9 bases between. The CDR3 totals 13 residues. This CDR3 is CASSLRGRTEAFF. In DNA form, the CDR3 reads TGTGCCAGCAGTTTACGGGGAAGGACTGAAGCTTTCTTT.

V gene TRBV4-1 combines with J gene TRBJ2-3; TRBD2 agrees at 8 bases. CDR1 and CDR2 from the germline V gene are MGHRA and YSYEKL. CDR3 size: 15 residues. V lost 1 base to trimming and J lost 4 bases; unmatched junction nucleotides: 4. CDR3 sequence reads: CASSQAGGPADTQYF. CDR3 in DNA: TGCGCCAGCAGCCAAGCGGGGGGGCCAGCAGATACGCAGTATTTT.

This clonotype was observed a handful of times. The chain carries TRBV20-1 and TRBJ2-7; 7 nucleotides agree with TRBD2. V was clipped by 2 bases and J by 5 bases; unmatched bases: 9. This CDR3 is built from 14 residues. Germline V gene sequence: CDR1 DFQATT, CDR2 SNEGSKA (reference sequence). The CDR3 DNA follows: TGCAGTGCTAGATTTGGGGGAGGGCCCGACGAGCAGTACTTC. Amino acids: CSARFGGGPDEQYF.

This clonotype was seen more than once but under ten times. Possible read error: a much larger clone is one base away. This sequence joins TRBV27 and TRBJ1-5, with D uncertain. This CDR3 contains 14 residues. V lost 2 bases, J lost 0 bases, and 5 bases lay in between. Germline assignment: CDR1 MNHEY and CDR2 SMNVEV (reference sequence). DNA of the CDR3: TGTGCCAGCAGTTTAATCGGTAGCAATCAGCCCCAGCATTTT. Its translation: CASSLIGSNQPQHF.

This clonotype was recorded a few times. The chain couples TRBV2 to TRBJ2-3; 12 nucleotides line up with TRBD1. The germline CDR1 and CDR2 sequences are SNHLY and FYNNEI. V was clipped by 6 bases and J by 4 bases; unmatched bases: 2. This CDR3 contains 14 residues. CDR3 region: CASRGTGGADTQYF. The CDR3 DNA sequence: TGTGCCAGCAGAGGGACAGGGGGCGCAGATACGCAGTATTTT.

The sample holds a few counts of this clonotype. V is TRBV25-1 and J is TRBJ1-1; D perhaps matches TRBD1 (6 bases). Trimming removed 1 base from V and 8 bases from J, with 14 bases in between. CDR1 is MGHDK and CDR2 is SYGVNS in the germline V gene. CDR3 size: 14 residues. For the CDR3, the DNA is TGTGCCAGCAGTGAATGGGGGCAAGGGCGGGAAGCTTTCTTT. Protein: CASSEWGQGREAFF.

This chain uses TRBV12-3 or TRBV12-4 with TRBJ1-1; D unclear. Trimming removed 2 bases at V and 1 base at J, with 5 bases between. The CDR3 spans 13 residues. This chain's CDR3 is CASSLFANTEAFF. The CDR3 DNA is TGTGCCAGCAGTTTATTTGCGAACACTGAAGCTTTCTTT.

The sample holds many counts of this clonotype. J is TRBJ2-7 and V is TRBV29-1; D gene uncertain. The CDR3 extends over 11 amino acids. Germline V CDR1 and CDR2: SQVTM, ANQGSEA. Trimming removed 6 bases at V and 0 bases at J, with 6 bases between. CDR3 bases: TGCAGCGTCGAAAGCTCCTACGAGCAGTACTTC. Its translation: CSVESSYEQYF.

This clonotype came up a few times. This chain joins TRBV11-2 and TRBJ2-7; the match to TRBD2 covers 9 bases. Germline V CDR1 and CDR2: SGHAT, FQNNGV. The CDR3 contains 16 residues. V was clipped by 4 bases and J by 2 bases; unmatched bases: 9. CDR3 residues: CASSWDISGGTYEQYF. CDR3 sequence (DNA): TGTGCCAGCAGCTGGGATATTAGCGGGGGAACCTACGAGCAGTACTTC.

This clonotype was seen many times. The CDR3 nucleotides are TGTGCCACCAGTGACCCGAGGCCGGCGCAGTATTTT. It specifies CATSDPRPAQYF. The rearrangement links TRBV24-1 to TRBJ2-3, with D hard to call. Trimming stripped 4 bases from V and 10 bases from J, with 11 bases between. The CDR3 is 12 residues long. Germline-derived CDR1 and CDR2 are KGHDR and SFDVKD.

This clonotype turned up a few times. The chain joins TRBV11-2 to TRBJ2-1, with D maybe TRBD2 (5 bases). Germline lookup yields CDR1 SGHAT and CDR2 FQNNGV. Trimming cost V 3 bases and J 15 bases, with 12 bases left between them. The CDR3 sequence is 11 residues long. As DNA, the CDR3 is TGTGCCAGCAGCTTGGAGAGGGTTCTGTTCTTC. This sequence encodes CASSLERVLFF.

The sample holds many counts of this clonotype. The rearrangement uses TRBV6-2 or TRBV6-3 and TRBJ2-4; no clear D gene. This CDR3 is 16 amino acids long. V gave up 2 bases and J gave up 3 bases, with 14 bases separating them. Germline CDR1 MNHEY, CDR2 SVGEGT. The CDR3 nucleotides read TGTGCCAGCAGTTACAGGCTGACCTTAGGCAAAAACATTCAGTACTTC. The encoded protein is CASSYRLTLGKNIQYF.

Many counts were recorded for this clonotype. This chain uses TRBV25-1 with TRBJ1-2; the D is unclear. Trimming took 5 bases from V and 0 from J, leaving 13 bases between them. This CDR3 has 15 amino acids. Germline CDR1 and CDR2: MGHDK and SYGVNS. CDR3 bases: TGTGCCAGCAGTCCCTTGGGTCTGGCTAACTATGGCTACACCTTC. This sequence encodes CASSPLGLANYGYTF.

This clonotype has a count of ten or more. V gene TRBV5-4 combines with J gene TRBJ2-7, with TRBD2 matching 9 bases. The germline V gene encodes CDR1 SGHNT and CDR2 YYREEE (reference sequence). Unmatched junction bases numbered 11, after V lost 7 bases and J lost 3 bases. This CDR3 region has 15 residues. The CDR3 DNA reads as TGTGCCAGCTCCGAGGCTAGCGGGATGTTCTACGAGCAGTACTTC. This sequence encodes CASSEASGMFYEQYF.

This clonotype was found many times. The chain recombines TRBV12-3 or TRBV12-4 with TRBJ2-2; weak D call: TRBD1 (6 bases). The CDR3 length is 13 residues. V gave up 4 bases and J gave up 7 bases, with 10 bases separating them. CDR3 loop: CASSSTGFGELFF. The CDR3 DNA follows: TGTGCCAGCAGTTCGACAGGTTTCGGGGAGCTGTTTTTT.

The CDR3 here is CASSLVPGEKLFF. As DNA, the CDR3 is TGTGCCAGCAGCTTAGTCCCTGGAGAAAAACTGTTTTTT. The rearrangement joins TRBV7-8 to TRBJ1-4; D remains unclear. There are 13 residues in the CDR3. Trimming took 1 base from V and 8 from J, leaving 8 bases between them. Germline lookup yields CDR1 SGHVS and CDR2 FQNEAQ.

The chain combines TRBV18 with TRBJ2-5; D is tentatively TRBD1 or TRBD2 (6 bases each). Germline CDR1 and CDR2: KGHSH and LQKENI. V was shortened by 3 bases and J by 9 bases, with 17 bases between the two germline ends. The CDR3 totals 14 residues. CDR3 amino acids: CASSPEEGEGAQYF. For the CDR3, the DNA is TGTGCCAGCTCACCGGAGGAGGGAGAGGGGGCCCAGTACTTC. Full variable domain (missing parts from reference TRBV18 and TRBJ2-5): NAGVMQNPRHLVRRRGQEARLRCSPMKGHSHVYWYRQLPEEGLKFMVYLQKENIIDESGMPKERFSAEFPKEGPSILRIQQVVRGDSAAYFCASSPEEGEGAQYFGPGTRLLVL.

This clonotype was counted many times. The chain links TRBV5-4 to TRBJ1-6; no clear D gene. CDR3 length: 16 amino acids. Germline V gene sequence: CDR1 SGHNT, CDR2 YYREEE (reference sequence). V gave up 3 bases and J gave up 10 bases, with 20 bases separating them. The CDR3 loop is CASSSYIGDTESPLHF. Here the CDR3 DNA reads TGTGCCAGCAGCTCCTACATCGGGGATACGGAATCACCCCTCCACTTT.